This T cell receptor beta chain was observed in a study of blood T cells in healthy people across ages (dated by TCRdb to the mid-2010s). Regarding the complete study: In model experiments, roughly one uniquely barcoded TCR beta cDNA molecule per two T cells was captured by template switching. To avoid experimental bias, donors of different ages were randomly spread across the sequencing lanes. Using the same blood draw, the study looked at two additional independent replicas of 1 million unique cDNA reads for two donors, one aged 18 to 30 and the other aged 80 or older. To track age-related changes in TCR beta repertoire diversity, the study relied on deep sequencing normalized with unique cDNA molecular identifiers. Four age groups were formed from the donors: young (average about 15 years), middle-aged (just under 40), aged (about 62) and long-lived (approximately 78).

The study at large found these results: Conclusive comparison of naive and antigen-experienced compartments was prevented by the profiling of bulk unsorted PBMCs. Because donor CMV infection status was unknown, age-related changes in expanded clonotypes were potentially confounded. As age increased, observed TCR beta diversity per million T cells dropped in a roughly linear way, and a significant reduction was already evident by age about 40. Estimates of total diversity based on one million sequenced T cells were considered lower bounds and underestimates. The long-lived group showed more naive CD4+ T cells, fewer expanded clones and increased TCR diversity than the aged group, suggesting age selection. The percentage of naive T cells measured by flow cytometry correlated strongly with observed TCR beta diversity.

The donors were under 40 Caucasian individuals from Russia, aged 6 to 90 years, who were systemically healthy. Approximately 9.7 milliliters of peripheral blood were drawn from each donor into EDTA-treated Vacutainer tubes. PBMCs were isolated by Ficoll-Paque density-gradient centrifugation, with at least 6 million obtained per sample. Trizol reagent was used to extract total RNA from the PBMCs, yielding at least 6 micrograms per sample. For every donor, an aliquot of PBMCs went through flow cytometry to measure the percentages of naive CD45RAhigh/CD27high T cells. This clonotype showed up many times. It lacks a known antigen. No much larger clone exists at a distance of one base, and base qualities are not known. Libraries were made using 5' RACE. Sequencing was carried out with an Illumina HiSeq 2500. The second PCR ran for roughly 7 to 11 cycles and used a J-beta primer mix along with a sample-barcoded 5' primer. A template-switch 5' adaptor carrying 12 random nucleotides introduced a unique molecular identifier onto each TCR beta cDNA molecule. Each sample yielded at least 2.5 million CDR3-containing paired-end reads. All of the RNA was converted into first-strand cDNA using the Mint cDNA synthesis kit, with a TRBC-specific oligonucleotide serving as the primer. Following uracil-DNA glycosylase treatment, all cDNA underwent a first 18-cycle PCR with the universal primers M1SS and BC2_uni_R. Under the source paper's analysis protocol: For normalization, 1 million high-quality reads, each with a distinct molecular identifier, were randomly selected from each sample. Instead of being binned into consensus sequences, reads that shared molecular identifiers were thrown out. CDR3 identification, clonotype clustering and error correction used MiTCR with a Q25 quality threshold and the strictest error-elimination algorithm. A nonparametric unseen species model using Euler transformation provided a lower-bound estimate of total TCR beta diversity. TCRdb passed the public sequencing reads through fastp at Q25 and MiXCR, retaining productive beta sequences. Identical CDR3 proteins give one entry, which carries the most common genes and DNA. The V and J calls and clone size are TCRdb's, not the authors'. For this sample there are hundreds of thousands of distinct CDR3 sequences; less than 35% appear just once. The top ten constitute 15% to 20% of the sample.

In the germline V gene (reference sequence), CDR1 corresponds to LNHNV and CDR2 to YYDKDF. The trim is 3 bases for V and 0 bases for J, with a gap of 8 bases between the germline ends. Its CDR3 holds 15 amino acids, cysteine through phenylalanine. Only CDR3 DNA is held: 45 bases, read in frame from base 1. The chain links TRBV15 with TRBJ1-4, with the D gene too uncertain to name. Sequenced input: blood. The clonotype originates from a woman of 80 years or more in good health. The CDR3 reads CATSRDPATNEKLFF. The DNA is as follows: TGTGCCACCAGCAGGGACCCCGCAACTAATGAAAAACTGTTTTTT.